The 22 T cell receptor beta chains presented below share a single source sample, sequenced in a study of T-cell memory formation after mild COVID-19. TCRdb called the 5' RACE reads again in MiXCR, with one record for every CDR3 protein. The sample has around 50,000 distinct CDR3 sequences, roughly 27% seen once. Specimen: PBMCs or a T cell subset sorted from them (not recorded which). The receptors derive from a man between 18 and 29 years old who had mild COVID-19 (a few samples of this study predate the infection). Cell type and time point are not known.

This chain links TRBV5-1 with TRBJ1-5; no reliable D call. Trimming left V 0 bases short and J 1 base short, with 8 bases between. The CDR3 contains 15 residues. Looked up from germline, CDR1 is SGHRS and CDR2 is YFSETQ. The CDR3 protein is CASSLGDMSNQPQHF. Written as DNA, the CDR3 is TGCGCCAGCAGCTTGGGGGATATGAGCAATCAGCCCCAGCATTTT.

For the CDR3, the DNA is TGCAGTGCTAGAGATCTTGGGGAAACCTACGAGCAGTACTTC. This encodes CSARDLGETYEQYF. The V call is TRBV20-1, the J call TRBJ2-7; D is uncertain. Trimming took off 0 bases at V and 2 bases at J, with 11 bases between the two ends. Per germline, CDR1 DFQATT and CDR2 SNEGSKA (reference sequence). This CDR3 comprises 14 residues.

V usage is TRBV4-3 and J usage is TRBJ1-1; no firm D call. The CDR3 length is 15 residues. CDR1 and CDR2 from the germline V gene are LGHNA and YSLEER. With 0 bases removed from V and 4 bases from J, the gap between germline ends came to 12 bases. This chain's CDR3 is CASSQDRAGGTEAFF. CDR3 nucleotide sequence: TGCGCCAGCAGCCAAGATAGGGCGGGAGGCACTGAAGCTTTCTTT.

The CDR3 bases are TGCGCCAGCAGCCAAGACTGGTTAATAGCGGGGGTGTACACAGATACGCAGTATTTT. This codes for CASSQDWLIAGVYTDTQYF. The V call is TRBV4-3, the J call TRBJ2-3; 9 bases fit TRBD2. V gave up 0 bases and J gave up 2 bases; unmatched junction bases: 12. Germline CDR1 reads LGHNA; CDR2 reads YSLEER. The CDR3 covers 19 residues.

This clonotype showed up just a few times. The chain has TRBV12-5 and TRBJ2-7; 7 bases match TRBD2. V lost 4 bases and J lost 1; bases outside the gene matches: 10. The V gene's germline CDR1 is LGHNT and CDR2 FRNRAP. CDR3 length: 16 residues. CDR3 region: CASGSPAGGGSYEQYF. CDR3 nucleotide sequence: TGTGCTAGTGGTTCCCCGGCCGGCGGGGGATCCTACGAGCAGTACTTC. The full variable domain, its missing parts supplied by reference TRBV12-5 and TRBJ2-7, is DARVTQTPRHKVTEMGQEVTMRCQPILGHNTVFWYRQTMMQGLELLAYFRNRAPLDDSGMPKDRFSAEMPDATLATLKIQPSEPRDSAVYFCASGSPAGGGSYEQYFGPGTRLTVT.

This clonotype was seen many times. The chain couples TRBV24-1 to TRBJ2-5, with 7 bases fitting TRBD1. This CDR3 spans 17 amino acids. Looked up from germline, CDR1 is KGHDR and CDR2 is SFDVKD. Unmatched junction bases numbered 15, after V lost 4 bases and J lost 5 bases. CDR3: CATSDNIRGQGNETQYF. CDR3 nucleotide sequence: TGTGCCACCAGTGACAACATAAGGGGGCAGGGAAATGAGACCCAGTACTTC.

This clonotype was seen more than once but under ten times. V usage is TRBV12-3 or TRBV12-4 and J usage is TRBJ2-2; D unresolved. Deletions cut 5 bases from V and 7 bases from J, with 11 bases between. The CDR3 totals 13 residues. CDR3 nucleotide sequence: TGTGCCAGCAGTCCCAGTCTAGGCGGGGAGCTGTTTTTT. This gives the protein CASSPSLGGELFF.

By sample share, this clonotype is medium-sized (0.01 to 0.1%). The chain carries TRBV24-1 and TRBJ2-1, with D perhaps given as TRBD1 or TRBD2 (5 bases each). Germline values: CDR1 KGHDR, CDR2 SFDVKD. Trimming shortened V by 9 bases and J by 0 bases, and 17 bases separated the two germline ends. This CDR3 region has 16 residues. The CDR3 DNA reads TGTGCCACCCGGGGCCGGAATGTTAGCTCCTACAATGAGCAGTTCTTC. Its translation is CATRGRNVSSYNEQFF.

This clonotype was found many times. The V gene is TRBV27, the J gene TRBJ2-1; D call uncertain. This CDR3 is 14 amino acids long. Looked up from germline, CDR1 is MNHEY and CDR2 is SMNVEV (reference sequence). The V and J ends lost 1 base and 4 bases respectively, with 8 bases between them. The CDR3 DNA is TGTGCCAGCAGTTTATATTACCAATACAATGAGCAGTTCTTC. It codes for CASSLYYQYNEQFF.

The table lists this clonotype with a few counts. The chain combines TRBV6-5 with TRBJ2-5; tentatively, D is TRBD1 (6 bases). Germline CDR1 and CDR2: MNHEY and SVGAGI. Trimming shortened V by 5 bases and J by 4 bases, and 23 bases separated the two germline ends. The CDR3 is made up of 17 amino acids. The DNA of the CDR3 is TGTGCCAGCAGTGACTATCCGGGACAACCCCCGATAGAGACCCAGTACTTC. Translation gives CASSDYPGQPPIETQYF.

The chain couples TRBV7-9 to TRBJ1-2; 9 bases match TRBD1. The V segment lost 5 bases and the J segment 5 bases; nucleotides outside the gene matches: 12. The CDR3 contains 16 residues. The germline V gene encodes CDR1 SEHNR and CDR2 FQNEAQ (reference sequence). CDR3 DNA: TGTGCCAGCAGCGCCTGGTGGACAGGGGATTGGTATGGCTACACCTTC. Its protein is CASSAWWTGDWYGYTF.

This clonotype was found a few times. The chain combines TRBV21-1 with TRBJ2-3. TRBV21-1 is marked as a pseudogene. The CDR3 consists of 16 residues. The DNA of the CDR3 is TGTGCCAGCAGCAAAAAATCGTGTCTAACCACAGATACGCAGTATTTT. This sequence encodes CASSKKSCLTTDTQYF.

The V call is TRBV9, the J call TRBJ2-5; D not certain. The CDR3 consists of 12 residues. CDR1 is SGDLS, CDR2 YYNGEE, per germline. Trimming removed 0 bases at V and 4 bases at J, with 4 bases between. CDR3 protein: CASSVDGETQYF. CDR3 coding DNA: TGTGCCAGCAGCGTAGATGGAGAGACCCAGTACTTC.

The J gene is TRBJ1-1, the V gene TRBV7-3; D is uncertain. The germline gives CDR1 SGHTA, CDR2 FQGTGA. The CDR3 covers 15 residues. The V end was cut by 5 bases, the J end by 4 bases, with 17 bases between. The CDR3 region is CASSLLPASGTEAFF. The CDR3 DNA sequence: TGTGCCAGCAGCCTCCTCCCGGCCTCGGGCACTGAAGCTTTCTTT. The variable domain in full, completed from reference TRBV7-3 and TRBJ1-1, reads GAGVSQTPSNKVTEKGKYVELRCDPISGHTALYWYRQSLGQGPEFLIYFQGTGAADDSGLPNDRFFAVRPEGSVSTLKIQRTERGDSAVYLCASSLLPASGTEAFFGQGTRLTVV.

This clonotype was observed a few times. The chain employs TRBV29-1 and TRBJ2-3; 8 positions match TRBD1. Germline CDR1 is SQVTM and CDR2 is ANQGSEA. This CDR3 spans 13 amino acids. V shed 7 bases, J shed 2 bases, and the junction held 5 bases outside the gene matches. DNA for the CDR3: TGCAGCGCTGACAGGGGATACACAGATACGCAGTATTTT. This codes for CSADRGYTDTQYF.

The J gene is TRBJ2-7, the V gene TRBV5-6; D unclear. Germline CDR1 is SGHDT and CDR2 is YYEEEE. V was pared by 0 bases and J by 3 bases, with 13 bases between. CDR3 size: 15 residues. The CDR3 spells CASSLAPGARYEQYV. In nucleotides, the CDR3 is TGTGCCAGCAGCTTGGCTCCAGGCGCCCGCTACGAGCAGTACGTC.

This chain connects TRBV6-2 or TRBV6-3 to TRBJ1-2; D is unclear. The CDR3 extends over 17 amino acids. Germline loops: CDR1 MNHEY, CDR2 SVGEGT. Trimming left V 5 bases short and J 0 bases short, with 19 bases between. CDR3 bases: TGTGCCAGCAGTACCCCCTTTGAAGGGCGGACTAACTATGGCTACACCTTC. It is translated as CASSTPFEGRTNYGYTF.

The rearrangement joins TRBV5-1 to TRBJ2-5; the D gene is possibly TRBD1 (6 bases). Germline CDR1 SGHRS, CDR2 YFSETQ. The CDR3 spans 15 residues. The V end was cut by 5 bases, the J end by 5 bases, with 19 bases between. Written as DNA, the CDR3 is TGCGCCAGCAGTTTAACGACCTCAGGGGACGAGACCCAGTACTTC. The encoded protein is CASSLTTSGDETQYF.

This clonotype was counted a single time. This chain uses TRBV6-2 or TRBV6-3 with TRBJ1-5; D unresolved. Per germline, CDR1 MNHEY and CDR2 SVGEGT. This CDR3 has 15 residues. V lost 7 bases and J lost 0, with 13 bases in between. The CDR3 protein is CASNKWGYSNQPQHF. CDR3 bases: TGTGCCAGCAACAAATGGGGTTATAGCAATCAGCCCCAGCATTTT.

The rearrangement links TRBV7-6 to TRBJ2-1; no definite D call. Per germline, CDR1 SGHVS and CDR2 FNYEAQ. The CDR3 has 13 amino acids. V dropped 8 bases and J dropped 10 bases, with 18 bases sitting between them. CDR3 loop: CASARKGYYEQFF. For the CDR3, the DNA is TGTGCCAGCGCCCGAAAAGGGTATTACGAGCAGTTCTTC.

The chain links TRBV6-2 or TRBV6-3 to TRBJ2-7; 10 bases agree with TRBD1. With V trimmed by 4 bases and J by 6 bases, 15 bases remained unmatched. The CDR3 is made up of 17 amino acids. Germline CDR1 is MNHEY and CDR2 is SVGEGT. The CDR3 region is CASSSSPPGQGLGEQYV. CDR3 DNA: TGTGCCAGCAGTTCCTCTCCCCCGGGACAGGGGTTGGGCGAGCAGTACGTC.

This chain connects TRBV4-2 to TRBJ2-2; D not certain. V was cut by 0 bases and J by 3 bases, with 8 bases left in between. Germline V gene lookup returns CDR1 LGHNA and CDR2 YNFKEQ. This CDR3 comprises 15 residues. CDR3 in DNA: TGTGCCAGCAGCCAAGAGAGACTTCACACCGGGGAGCTGTTTTTT. Translating gives CASSQERLHTGELFF.